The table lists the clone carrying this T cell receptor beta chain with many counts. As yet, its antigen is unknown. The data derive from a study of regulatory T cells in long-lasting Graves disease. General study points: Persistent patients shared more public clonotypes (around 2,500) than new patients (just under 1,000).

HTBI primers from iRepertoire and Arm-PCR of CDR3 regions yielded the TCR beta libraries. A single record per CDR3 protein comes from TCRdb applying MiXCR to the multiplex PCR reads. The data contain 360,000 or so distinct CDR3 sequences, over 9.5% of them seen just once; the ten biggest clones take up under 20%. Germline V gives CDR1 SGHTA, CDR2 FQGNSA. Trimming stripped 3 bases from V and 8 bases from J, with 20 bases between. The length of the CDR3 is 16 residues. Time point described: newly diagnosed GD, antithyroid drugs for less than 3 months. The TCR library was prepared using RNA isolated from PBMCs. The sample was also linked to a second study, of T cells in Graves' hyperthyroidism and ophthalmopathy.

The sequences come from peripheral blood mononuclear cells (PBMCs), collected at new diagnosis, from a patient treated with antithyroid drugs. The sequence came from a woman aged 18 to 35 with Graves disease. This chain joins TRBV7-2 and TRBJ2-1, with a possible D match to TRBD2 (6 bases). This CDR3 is CASSLHPTRGSDEQFF. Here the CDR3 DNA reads TGTGCCAGCAGCTTGCACCCGACTAGAGGGTCCGATGAGCAGTTCTTC.